This is a list of T cell receptor beta chains from one sample in a study of blood T cell repertoires in COVID-19. The protocol was immunoSEQ multiplex PCR, while the TCRdb copy is restricted to in-frame clones and leaves out a portion. The data contain about 140,000 clones, around 78% of them seen just once; the ten biggest clones take up more than 3.5%. Source material: peripheral blood. The source is a woman older than 75 with active or convalescent COVID-19. Each CDR3 is given with its conserved first and last residue. Fields, in order: D gene, clone size, J gene, V gene, CDR3 DNA, CDR3 protein. The D gene is left open where the match is weak. The size of a clone is reported for some rows only, either as once, few or many, or as a class for expanded clones.

d_gene: -; abundance: once; j_gene: TRBJ1-6; v_gene: TRBV4-1; CDR3nt: TGCGCCAGCAGCCAAGAAGCTTATAATTCACCCCTCCACTTT; CDR3aa: CASSQEAYNSPLHF
d_gene: TRBD1; abundance: -; j_gene: TRBJ1-5; v_gene: TRBV28; CDR3nt: TGTGCCAGCAGCATGGACAGGGTTGGCGGCCAGCCCCAGCATTTT; CDR3aa: CASSMDRVGGQPQHF
d_gene: TRBD2; abundance: -; j_gene: TRBJ2-7; v_gene: TRBV4-1; CDR3nt: TGCGCCAGCAGCCAAGATCCCCGAGGGACTAGCGGGGGCCGCTCCTACGAGCAGTACTTC; CDR3aa: CASSQDPRGTSGGRSYEQYF
d_gene: TRBD1; abundance: -; j_gene: TRBJ1-2; v_gene: TRBV28; CDR3nt: TGTGCCAGCACCCGAGGACAGGGACTCTATGGCTACACCTTC; CDR3aa: CASTRGQGLYGYTF
d_gene: TRBD1; abundance: -; j_gene: TRBJ1-5; v_gene: TRBV6-2/TRBV6-3; CDR3nt: TGTGCCAGCAGTTACGGGACAGGGGGCAATCAGCCCCAGCATTTT; CDR3aa: CASSYGTGGNQPQHF
d_gene: TRBD1; abundance: -; j_gene: TRBJ1-1; v_gene: TRBV6-6; CDR3nt: TGTGCCAGCAGTCCCGGACAGGGCCTGTTCACTGAAGCTTTCTTT; CDR3aa: CASSPGQGLFTEAFF
d_gene: -; abundance: -; j_gene: TRBJ1-4; v_gene: TRBV6-5; CDR3nt: TGTGCCAGCAACAGACAGTGGGGAAATGAAAAACTGTTTTTT; CDR3aa: CASNRQWGNEKLFF
d_gene: -; abundance: -; j_gene: TRBJ1-1; v_gene: TRBV4-2; CDR3nt: TGTGCCAGCAGCCAAGCCGCAGGGGTGGACACTGAAGCTTTCTTT; CDR3aa: CASSQAAGVDTEAFF
d_gene: -; abundance: -; j_gene: TRBJ1-4; v_gene: TRBV9; CDR3nt: TGTGCCAGCAGCGTAGCCCCGAGGGAAAAACTGTTTTTT; CDR3aa: CASSVAPREKLFF
d_gene: -; abundance: -; j_gene: TRBJ1-1; v_gene: TRBV19; CDR3nt: TGTGCCAGTAGTATAAACACATGGAACACTGAAGCTTTCTTT; CDR3aa: CASSINTWNTEAFF
d_gene: TRBD1; abundance: -; j_gene: TRBJ1-1; v_gene: TRBV9; CDR3nt: TGTGCCAGCAGCGTAAGCAACCGACCGGGACAGATACTCTCCTTGAACACTGAAGCTTTCTTT; CDR3aa: CASSVSNRPGQILSLNTEAFF
d_gene: TRBD2; abundance: -; j_gene: TRBJ2-5; v_gene: TRBV10-2; CDR3nt: TGCGCCAGCAGACCTAGCGGGGGGCGATCGGAGACCCAGTACTTC; CDR3aa: CASRPSGGRSETQYF
d_gene: TRBD1; abundance: -; j_gene: TRBJ1-4; v_gene: TRBV7-2; CDR3nt: TGTGCCAGCAGCAAGGACAGGGGAGGGGAAAAACTGTTTTTT; CDR3aa: CASSKDRGGEKLFF
d_gene: -; abundance: -; j_gene: TRBJ2-2; v_gene: TRBV7-3; CDR3nt: TGTGCCAGCAGCTTGGCCGGGTCAAACACCGGGGAGCTGTTTTTT; CDR3aa: CASSLAGSNTGELFF
d_gene: -; abundance: -; j_gene: TRBJ2-6; v_gene: TRBV6-5; CDR3nt: TGTGCCAGCAGTTCGGGGAGCTCTGGGGCCAACGTCCTGACTTTC; CDR3aa: CASSSGSSGANVLTF
d_gene: TRBD1; abundance: -; j_gene: TRBJ1-1; v_gene: TRBV9; CDR3nt: TGTGCCAGCAGCGAAGGACAGGGGCTATTGTATACTGAAGCTTTCTTT; CDR3aa: CASSEGQGLLYTEAFF
d_gene: TRBD1; abundance: -; j_gene: TRBJ1-4; v_gene: TRBV10-1; CDR3nt: TGCGCCAGCAGTGAGTTTTTCCGCCCATTTAAGCGGGGCAGGGGGCAAGAAAAACTGTTTTTT; CDR3aa: CASSEFFRPFKRGRGQEKLFF
d_gene: TRBD1; abundance: -; j_gene: TRBJ2-3; v_gene: TRBV2; CDR3nt: TGTGCCAGCAGTGGGACAGGGGGGGCAGATACGCAGTATTTT; CDR3aa: CASSGTGGADTQYF
d_gene: -; abundance: -; j_gene: TRBJ2-3; v_gene: TRBV19; CDR3nt: TGTGCCAGTAGTATCTCTGGGGGAGGTTTGGGGAGCACAGATACGCAGTATTTT; CDR3aa: CASSISGGGLGSTDTQYF
d_gene: -; abundance: once; j_gene: TRBJ1-1; v_gene: TRBV5-1; CDR3nt: TGCGCCAGCAGCTTGGGATCCGGGACAGAAGCTTTCTTT; CDR3aa: CASSLGSGTEAFF
d_gene: -; abundance: -; j_gene: TRBJ1-1; v_gene: TRBV4-1; CDR3nt: TGCGCCAGCAGCCAAGCCAGGGTCACTGAAGCTTTCTTT; CDR3aa: CASSQARVTEAFF
d_gene: TRBD1; abundance: -; j_gene: TRBJ1-1; v_gene: TRBV9; CDR3nt: TGTGCCAGCAGCACCTCAGGGGGTAACACTGAAGCTTTCTTT; CDR3aa: CASSTSGGNTEAFF
d_gene: -; abundance: -; j_gene: TRBJ2-6; v_gene: TRBV5-8; CDR3nt: TGTGCCTGGGGGCGAGGGAACTCTGGGGCCAACGTCCTGACTTTC; CDR3aa: CAWGRGNSGANVLTF
d_gene: -; abundance: -; j_gene: TRBJ1-2; v_gene: TRBV5-1; CDR3nt: TGCGCCAGCAGCCTCGTGGCGCAGGGAGGGAATGGCTACACCTTC; CDR3aa: CASSLVAQGGNGYTF
d_gene: TRBD1; abundance: -; j_gene: TRBJ1-1; v_gene: TRBV13; CDR3nt: TGTGCCAGCAGCTTGGACAGGGAGAACACTGAAGCTTTCTTT; CDR3aa: CASSLDRENTEAFF
d_gene: -; abundance: -; j_gene: TRBJ1-5; v_gene: TRBV9; CDR3nt: TGTGCCAGCAGCGTATCCCCAAATCAGCCCCAGCATTTT; CDR3aa: CASSVSPNQPQHF
d_gene: -; abundance: -; j_gene: TRBJ2-5; v_gene: TRBV11-2; CDR3nt: TGTGCCAGCAGCTTACGCCGAAGAGACCAAGAGACCCAGTACTTC; CDR3aa: CASSLRRRDQETQYF
d_gene: TRBD1; abundance: -; j_gene: TRBJ2-7; v_gene: TRBV18; CDR3nt: TGTGCCAGCTCACCAAAGGGGACAGGGGGCTACGAGCAGTACTTC; CDR3aa: CASSPKGTGGYEQYF
d_gene: -; abundance: -; j_gene: TRBJ1-3; v_gene: TRBV5-1; CDR3nt: TGCGCCAGCAGCAGAGGGGACTTGACTGGAAACACCATATATTTT; CDR3aa: CASSRGDLTGNTIYF
d_gene: -; abundance: -; j_gene: TRBJ2-6; v_gene: TRBV5-1; CDR3nt: TGCGCCAGCAGCCGTCCATCAGGGGCTGGGGCCAACGTCCTGACTTTC; CDR3aa: CASSRPSGAGANVLTF
d_gene: -; abundance: -; j_gene: TRBJ1-2; v_gene: TRBV21-1; CDR3nt: TGTGCCAGCAGCAAACCGCCGCCCGGCTATGGCTACACCTTC; CDR3aa: CASSKPPPGYGYTF
d_gene: TRBD2; abundance: -; j_gene: TRBJ2-7; v_gene: TRBV4-1; CDR3nt: TGCGCCAGCAGCCGCGCCGGGACTAGCTCCTACGAGCAGTACTTC; CDR3aa: CASSRAGTSSYEQYF
d_gene: -; abundance: -; j_gene: TRBJ2-3; v_gene: TRBV5-1; CDR3nt: TGCGCCAGCAGCTTACCCCGACAGGCGAACACAGATACGCAGTATTTT; CDR3aa: CASSLPRQANTDTQYF
d_gene: TRBD1; abundance: -; j_gene: TRBJ1-1; v_gene: TRBV7-3; CDR3nt: TGTGCCAGCAGCTCTACGGACAGGCGGGAAGCTTTCTTT; CDR3aa: CASSSTDRREAFF
d_gene: TRBD2; abundance: once; j_gene: TRBJ2-7; v_gene: TRBV5-8; CDR3nt: TGTGCCAGCAGCAGACTAGCGGGGAACGAGCAGTACTTC; CDR3aa: CASSRLAGNEQYF
d_gene: -; abundance: -; j_gene: TRBJ2-3; v_gene: TRBV11-2; CDR3nt: TGTGCCAGCAGCCCTTCCGGGGGCACAGATACGCAGTATTTT; CDR3aa: CASSPSGGTDTQYF
d_gene: TRBD1; abundance: -; j_gene: TRBJ1-1; v_gene: TRBV5-1; CDR3nt: TGCGCCAGCAGCTCGGGACAGGGGTCATACGCTGAAGCTTTCTTT; CDR3aa: CASSSGQGSYAEAFF